Below, 6 T cell receptor beta chains from the same sample are listed, as sequenced in a study of siplizumab effects on memory and regulatory T cells. Repertoires were generated with immunoSEQ multiplex PCR, while TCRdb's copy carries only in-frame clones and drops some. The sample records under 95,000 clones, approximately 95% being singletons. Material: non-Treg CD4+ T cells sorted from blood. These receptors all come from a human donor in good health.

The rearrangement uses TRBV28 and TRBJ2-7; TRBD1 aligns across 11 bases. The germline CDR1 and CDR2 sequences are MDHEN and SYDVKM. Trimming cost V 6 bases and J 4 bases; bases outside gene matches: 5. The CDR3 length is 14 residues. Here the CDR3 reads CASRRTGGRYEQYF. The CDR3 coding sequence is TGTGCCAGCAGAAGGACAGGGGGCAGGTACGAGCAGTACTTC.

This clone showed up just a few times. V and J are TRBV30 and TRBJ1-4; D gene ambiguous. The CDR3 is 15 amino acids. V lost 0 bases and J lost 5, with 13 bases in between. The V gene's germline CDR1 is GTSNPN and CDR2 SVGIG (reference sequence). The CDR3 loop reads CAWSVLGSLNEKLFF. The DNA of the CDR3 is TGTGCCTGGAGTGTACTGGGCAGTCTCAATGAAAAACTGTTTTTT.

CDR3 sequence (DNA): TGTGCCAGCAGCGTAGAGGACAGGCGGAAAGAGACCCAGTACTTC. Translation: CASSVEDRRKETQYF. The V gene is TRBV9, the J gene TRBJ2-5, with 7 bases matching TRBD1. Germline CDR1 and CDR2: SGDLS and YYNGEE. V lost 0 bases to trimming and J lost 3 bases; unmatched junction nucleotides: 5. The CDR3 extends over 15 amino acids.

This chain connects TRBV12-5 to TRBJ2-5; 7 bases align to TRBD2. This CDR3 spans 13 amino acids. V was clipped by 2 bases and J by 5 bases; unmatched bases: 2. Looked up from germline, CDR1 is LGHNT and CDR2 is FRNRAP. CDR3 protein: CASGLSGGETQYF. The CDR3 DNA sequence: TGTGCTAGTGGTTTGTCCGGGGGGGAGACCCAGTACTTC.

This sequence joins TRBV2 and TRBJ2-1; 8 bases are a match to TRBD1. V lost 5 bases to trimming and J lost 9 bases; unmatched junction nucleotides: 12. This CDR3 is built from 15 residues. The V gene's germline CDR1 is SNHLY and CDR2 FYNNEI. The CDR3 DNA follows: TGTGCCAGCAGTCCAAAGACAGGGGTGTCTGGTGAGCAGTTCTTC. Residues: CASSPKTGVSGEQFF.

The chain carries TRBV11-1 and TRBJ2-1, with TRBD1 matching 7 bases. V trimming: 1 base; J trimming: 3 bases; junction bases outside the gene matches: 6. Per the germline V gene, CDR1 is SGHAT and CDR2 is FQDESV (reference sequence). The CDR3 extends over 16 amino acids. CDR3 sequence (DNA): TGTGCCAGCAGCTTAGGTGGGACAGTGAACTACAATGAGCAGTTCTTC. It encodes CASSLGGTVNYNEQFF.